This T cell receptor beta chain was obtained from a study of blood T cell repertoires in COVID-19. This table comes from immunoSEQ multiplex PCR, and its TCRdb copy is limited to in-frame clones, with some not included. The table shows about 210,000 clones, with around four fifths occurring only once. The CDR3 is 18 amino acids. From germline, CDR1 is LNHNV and CDR2 YYDKDF (reference sequence). V shed 1 base, J shed 3 bases, and the junction held 12 bases outside the gene matches. The source of this sequence is a man aged 35-49 years who had recovered from COVID-19. The sequencing input was PBMCs or T cells enriched from blood (not recorded which). This chain links TRBV15 with TRBJ2-7; 10 nucleotides match TRBD1. The CDR3 DNA sequence: TGTGCCACCAGCAGAGGAGGGGACAGGGGAAAAAAAAACTACGAGCAGTACTTC. Translation gives CATSRGGDRGKKNYEQYF.